These T cell receptor beta chains were read from a single sample in a study of patients and donors after allogeneic stem cell transplantation. From the RT-PCR reads, TCRdb called clonotypes with MiXCR, one entry per CDR3 protein. The sample carries 84,000 or so distinct CDR3 sequences, roughly 43% recorded once. The sequencing input was blood, either unsorted or a sorted T cell fraction (not recorded which). These receptors originate from a human donor who was either an allogeneic HSCT recipient or a stem cell or donor lymphocyte infusion donor (not recorded which). It is not recorded whose cells these are; they may come from a transplant donor. CDR3s leave out the opening cysteine and the closing phenylalanine or tryptophan. Clone sizes are given selectively: once, few, many, or a class where the clone is expanded.

NA TRBV9 ASSLGQGTEQY
NA TRBV28 ASSPGTSGGYT
NA TRBV7-9 ASSLASGSYEQY
NA TRBV20-1 SARVGWNYGYT
NA TRBV11-2 ASSLDLAWGTDTQY
NA TRBV6-6 ASSSQWGYTEAF
NA TRBV5-1 ASSLAPGSYSGNTIY
many TRBV3-1 ASSQDPGTHRF
few TRBV25-1 ASSEYRDTRSEAF
NA TRBV7-2 ASSFPARGTNYGYT
NA TRBV12-3/TRBV12-4 ASRQGPVGTIY
few TRBV5-1 ASSLKWDRGNTEAF
NA TRBV29-1 SVARGGRDEQY
NA TRBV7-2 ASSLEPRPPNTIY
NA TRBV20-1 SAGVVASMNTEAF
NA TRBV29-1 SGGLPGQNTGELF
NA TRBV25-1 ASSESVLGGVGEQY
few TRBV28 ASRLPGQAYGYT
few TRBV10-3 AISAQTGTGTEAF
NA TRBV7-3 ASSLTRTGYTDTQY
NA TRBV29-1 SANRAGQGYT
NA TRBV4-2 ASRQGQGAGGEKLF
few TRBV20-1 SSPPQKTNYGYT
few TRBV29-1 SAGQGVGGYT
NA TRBV4-2 ASSQDNDRVYQPQH
NA TRBV7-2 ASSQQGTFRTDTQY
NA TRBV5-1 ASTQKGSLLRSAEAF
NA TRBV4-1 ASSQERTPGTDTQY
once TRBV29-1 SAKGLAGYNEQF
few TRBV27 ASSSLGNTEAF
NA TRBV6-6 ASSSLSPLH
NA TRBV6-2/TRBV6-3 ASSYDRDRPNTEAF
NA TRBV12-3/TRBV12-4 ASTQGGFAAF
NA TRBV29-1 SARFVAGGEAF
NA TRBV6-6 ASSRQQGSYGYT
once TRBV4-1 ASSQDQGNQPQH
NA TRBV24-1 ATSSGQSNQPQH
few TRBV4-1 ASSLNGMRSNNLTNYGYT
few TRBV12-3/TRBV12-4 ASNPYGGGRTEAF
NA TRBV12-3/TRBV12-4 ASSLQGKNSPLH
NA TRBV27 ASSYESGRGLYTEAF
NA TRBV12-3/TRBV12-4 ASSLVRGQGARYEAF
few TRBV9 ASSVKQGAPGTEAF
NA TRBV4-2 ASRPRRNGDEQY
few TRBV20-1 SAGRTSKVTDTQY
NA TRBV27 ASSFRYNSPLH
NA TRBV7-6 ASSSTHRGGYTEAF
NA TRBV12-3/TRBV12-4 ASRTQGGNSPLH
NA TRBV3-1 ASSLFQGAGETQY
few TRBV4-3 ASSRGQGAEGYT
NA TRBV7-3 ASSRGPDYGYT
NA TRBV10-1 AGVLGGVISGNTIY
NA TRBV7-3 ASSFFGLTDTQY
few TRBV7-2 ASSAYYGYT
NA TRBV20-1 SASRSRLPLSGNTIY